This T cell receptor (beta chain) is drawn from a study of shared clonotypes between healthy human individuals (dated by TCRdb to about 2020). With regard to the full study: Two women and a few men aged 18 to 49 years were included in the cohort. To estimate repertoire size and how much clonotypes are shared between individuals, the study performed deep sequencing of blood TCR repertoires from roughly five healthy adults. Different laboratories and diverse techniques were used to prepare libraries and sequence TCR repertoires, to increase sequencing depth and limit assay-specific biases. For each donor, CD4 naive and CD4 memory were each given three plates, CD8 naive was given two plates, and CD8 memory was given one plate. Each donor's leukapheresis produced roughly between roughly 0.85 and 10 billion PBMCs. The research as a whole found: Incomplete sequencing was indicated by rarefaction of sorted-subset datasets, despite the large sequencing depth. Sampling was restricted to blood, and TCR repertoires in tissues likely differ from the TCR repertoires found in blood. Compared with non-shared clonotypes, the clonotypes found in all four sorted-subset donors had higher generation probabilities. Approximately 4.8% of naive CD4, roughly 3.5% of naive CD8, around 2.3% of memory CD4, and around 0.4% of memory CD8 clonotypes were shared across several donors. Because the study included a small number of donors, the genetic and exposure-history diversity represented was limited. Naive subsets generally had larger estimated clonotype richness than memory subsets. Pairwise subsampling indicated that sequencing depth was expected to affect the degree of clonotype sharing among donors.

For this clone: Its antigen remains unidentified. No much larger clone exists at a distance of one base, and base qualities are not known.

The donors were healthy, HIV-negative adults who had no recently reported acute infections or vaccinations. Every donor was a Caucasian adult living in Nashville, Tennessee, USA. Magnetic negative selection was used to enrich CD4+ T cells, after which naive cells were positively selected on CD45RA and the negative fraction became the memory subset. Blood was obtained by leukapheresis, after which PBMCs were separated by Ficoll-Histopaque density gradient centrifugation and cryopreserved in liquid nitrogen vapor phase. Analytical flow cytometry was used to check the purity and quantity of each magnetically sorted T cell population. Genomic DNA was isolated from every sorted fraction and measured by UV absorbance on a Nanodrop 2000c. Using the deep immunoSEQ assay, multiplex PCR amplified TCR CDR3 regions from genomic DNA. Extracted genomic DNA from each cell subset was spread evenly across all wells of several immunoSEQ 96-well plates, with each plate serving as a replicate. For sorted subsets, each replicate PCR was loaded with 200 to 250 ng genomic DNA, equivalent to approximately 27,000 T cell genomes. Purified libraries were quantified with a Qubit 3.0 fluorometer, sized on a Bioanalyzer 2100, and re-quantified with the KAPA Library Quantification kit. Every immunoSEQ 96-well plate was sequenced on a separate single-read 150-cycle Illumina NextSeq 550 flow cell. In the authors' own workflow: Because only junctional sequences without quality scores were contained in the immunoSEQ output, filtering matching that applied to full-length reads could not be performed. Sequences were annotated with PyIR, a Python wrapper for IgBLAST v1.9, and V/J genes and CDR3 were assigned using IMGT germline references. Reads were filtered out if the reads had weak V/J assignments (E-value above 1e-6), no CDR3, stop codons, out-of-frame junctions, or ambiguous translated residues. V3J clonotypes were defined as sequences sharing an identical inferred V gene, J gene, and CDR3 amino acid sequence. Percentage overlap between repertoires was computed as shared unique clonotypes divided by the size of the smaller repertoire. RTK rarefaction, the Chao1 estimator, and Recon v2.1 estimates of unobserved clonotypes were used to assess repertoire richness. Generation probabilities for all TCRbeta clonotypes obtained by the gDNA method from several donors were computed using OLGA. Not all clones reach the TCRdb copy of this immuneACCESS table, which keeps in-frame sequences only. Checked studies attribute under half of the gap to unresolved V genes and leave the rest unexplained. V, J and clone size are taken as reported in that table, and D and trimming were inferred from the DNA itself. For this sample the table gives some 1,100,000 clones, of which about 80% were detected only once. The ten biggest clones cover under 0.6% of the sample.

Sequenced input: memory CD4+ T cells from PBMCs. The cell subset or site label here, explained by the study, means: CD45RA-negative fraction. This sequence originates from a man in his late teens or twenties in good health. Some clones in this sample may be carry-over from other donors' samples.

The nucleotide sequence is given as TGTGCCAGCAGCTCGTACAATCAGCCCCAGCATTTT. This encodes CASSSYNQPQHF. The rearranged chain carries TRBV6-5 and TRBJ1-5, with the D segment identity uncertain. The CDR3 holds 12 amino acids from the cysteine to the phenylalanine. Of the read, only the CDR3 DNA is kept; its 36 bases are in frame from base 1. CDR1 MNHEY and CDR2 SVGAGI are derived from the germline V gene. The junction carries 6 bases between V and J, which are trimmed by 6 bases and 3 bases respectively.